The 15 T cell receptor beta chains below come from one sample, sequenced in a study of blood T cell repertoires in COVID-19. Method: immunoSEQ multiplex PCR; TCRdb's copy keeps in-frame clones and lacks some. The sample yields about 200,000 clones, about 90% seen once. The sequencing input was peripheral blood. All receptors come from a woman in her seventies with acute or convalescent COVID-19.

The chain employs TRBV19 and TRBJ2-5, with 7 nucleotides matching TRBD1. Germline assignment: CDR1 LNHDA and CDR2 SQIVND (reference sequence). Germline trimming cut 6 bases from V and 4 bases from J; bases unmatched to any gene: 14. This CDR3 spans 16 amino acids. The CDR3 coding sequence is TGTGCCAGTAGCTTCCAGCATACAGGGGTAGGAGAGACCCAGTACTTC. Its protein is CASSFQHTGVGETQYF.

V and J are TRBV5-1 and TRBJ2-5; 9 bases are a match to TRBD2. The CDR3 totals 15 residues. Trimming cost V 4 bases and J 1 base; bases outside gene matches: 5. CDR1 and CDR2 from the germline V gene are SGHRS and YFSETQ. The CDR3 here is CASSQGLAAQETQYF. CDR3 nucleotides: TGCGCCAGCAGCCAGGGACTAGCCGCCCAAGAGACCCAGTACTTC.

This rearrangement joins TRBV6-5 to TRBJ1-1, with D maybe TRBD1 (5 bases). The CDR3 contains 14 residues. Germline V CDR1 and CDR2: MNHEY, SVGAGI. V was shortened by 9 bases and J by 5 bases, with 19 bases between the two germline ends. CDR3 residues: CASTTPGSRTEAFF. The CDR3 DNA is TGTGCCAGTACCACCCCAGGGTCCCGGACTGAAGCTTTCTTT.

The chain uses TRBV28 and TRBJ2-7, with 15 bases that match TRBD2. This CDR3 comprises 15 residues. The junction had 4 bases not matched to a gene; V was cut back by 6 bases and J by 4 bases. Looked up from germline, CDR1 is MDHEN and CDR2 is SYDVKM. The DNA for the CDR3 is TGTGCCAGCAGCTCAGGGACTAGCGGGGGGTACGAGCAGTACTTC. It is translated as CASSSGTSGGYEQYF.

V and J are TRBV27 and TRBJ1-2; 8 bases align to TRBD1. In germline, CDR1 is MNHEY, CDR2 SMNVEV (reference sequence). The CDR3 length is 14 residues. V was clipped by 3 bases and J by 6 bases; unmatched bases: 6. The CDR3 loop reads CASSFSRTGNGYTF. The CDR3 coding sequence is TGTGCCAGCAGTTTCTCCCGGACAGGGAATGGCTACACCTTC.

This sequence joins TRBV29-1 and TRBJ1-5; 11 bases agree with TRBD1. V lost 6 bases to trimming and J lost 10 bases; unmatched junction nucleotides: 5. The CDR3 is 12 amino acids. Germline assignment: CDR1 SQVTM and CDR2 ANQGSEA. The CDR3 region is CSVAGQGVPQHF. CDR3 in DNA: TGCAGCGTAGCGGGACAGGGGGTTCCCCAGCATTTT.

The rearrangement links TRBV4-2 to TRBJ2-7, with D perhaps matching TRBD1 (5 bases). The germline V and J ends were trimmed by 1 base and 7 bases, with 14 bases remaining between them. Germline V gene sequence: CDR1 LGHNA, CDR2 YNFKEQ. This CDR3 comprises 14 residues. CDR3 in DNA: TGTGCCAGCAGCCAAGGTACAGGATCTCGGGAGCAGTACTTC. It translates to CASSQGTGSREQYF.

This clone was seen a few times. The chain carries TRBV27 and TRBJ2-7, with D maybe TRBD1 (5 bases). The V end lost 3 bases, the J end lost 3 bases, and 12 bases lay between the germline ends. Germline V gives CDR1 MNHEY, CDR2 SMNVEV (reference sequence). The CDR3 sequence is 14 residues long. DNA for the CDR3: TGTGCCAGCAGTTTTTTCGGCAGGGACTACGAGCAGTACTTC. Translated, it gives CASSFFGRDYEQYF.

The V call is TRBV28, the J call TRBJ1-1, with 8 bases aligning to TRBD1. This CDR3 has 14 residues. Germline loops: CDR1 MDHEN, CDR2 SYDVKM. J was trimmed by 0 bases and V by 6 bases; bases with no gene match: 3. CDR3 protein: CASRAGGLNTEAFF. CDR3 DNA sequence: TGTGCCAGCAGGGCAGGGGGCCTGAACACTGAAGCTTTCTTT.

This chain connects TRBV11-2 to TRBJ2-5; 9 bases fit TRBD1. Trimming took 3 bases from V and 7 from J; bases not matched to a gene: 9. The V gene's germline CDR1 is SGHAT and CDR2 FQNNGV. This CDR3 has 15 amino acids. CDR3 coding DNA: TGTGCCAGCAGCTTCTCACAGGGGGCAGGTTCGACCCAGTACTTC. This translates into CASSFSQGAGSTQYF.

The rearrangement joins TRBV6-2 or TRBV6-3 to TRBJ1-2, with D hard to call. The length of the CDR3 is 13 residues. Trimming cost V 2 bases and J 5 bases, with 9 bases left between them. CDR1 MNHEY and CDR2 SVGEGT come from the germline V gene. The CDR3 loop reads CASSYEGGYGYTF. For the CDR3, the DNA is TGTGCCAGCAGTTACGAAGGAGGGTATGGCTACACCTTC.

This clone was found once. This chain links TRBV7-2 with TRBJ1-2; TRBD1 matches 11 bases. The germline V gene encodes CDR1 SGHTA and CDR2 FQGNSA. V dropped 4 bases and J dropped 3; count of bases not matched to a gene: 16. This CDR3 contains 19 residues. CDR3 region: CASSSPLWDRGRVDYGYTF. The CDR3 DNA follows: TGTGCCAGCAGCTCCCCCCTTTGGGACAGGGGGAGAGTTGACTATGGCTACACCTTC. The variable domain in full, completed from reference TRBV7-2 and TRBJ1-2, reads GAGVSQSPSNKVTEKGKDVELRCDPISGHTALYWYRQSLGQGLEFLIYFQGNSAPDKSGLPSDRFSAERTGGSVSTLTIQRTQQEDSAVYLCASSSPLWDRGRVDYGYTFGSGTRLTVV.

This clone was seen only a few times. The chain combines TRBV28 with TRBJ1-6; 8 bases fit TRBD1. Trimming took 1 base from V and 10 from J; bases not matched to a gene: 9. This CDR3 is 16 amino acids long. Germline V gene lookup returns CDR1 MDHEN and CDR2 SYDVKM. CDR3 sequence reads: CASSLYLGQGDSPLHF. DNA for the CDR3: TGTGCCAGCAGTTTATACCTAGGACAGGGTGACTCACCCCTCCACTTT.

The CDR3 DNA reads as TGTGCCAGCAGCTTAGGTACAGGGAGGGACACTGAAGCTTTCTTT. It is translated as CASSLGTGRDTEAFF. The chain uses TRBV7-2 and TRBJ1-1, with D possibly TRBD1 on 6 matching bases. CDR3 size: 15 residues. V lost 1 base to trimming and J lost 3 bases, with 12 bases between them. Germline-derived CDR1 and CDR2 are SGHTA and FQGNSA.

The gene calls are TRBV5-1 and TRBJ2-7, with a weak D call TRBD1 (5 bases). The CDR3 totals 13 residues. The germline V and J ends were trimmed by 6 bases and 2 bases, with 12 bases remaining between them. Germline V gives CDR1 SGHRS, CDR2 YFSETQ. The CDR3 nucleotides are TGCGCCAGCAAGCTGCAGGGCGCCTACGAGCAGTACTTC. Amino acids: CASKLQGAYEQYF.